This T cell receptor beta chain is from a study of blood T cell repertoires in COVID-19. Across the study: Italy, Spain and the United States were the sources of the convalescent and acute COVID-19 samples. PBMCs, B-cell-depleted T cells, or T cells were the source of the cDNA or gDNA that made up the material.

The CDR3 is 15 residues long. Germline V gene lookup returns CDR1 SGHTA and CDR2 FQGNSA. J gave up 4 bases and V 2 bases, and 8 bases lay outside the gene matches. Original data processing: Reference gene primer amplification yielded estimated nucleated cell counts. Here immunoSEQ multiplex PCR was the method, and the copy in TCRdb shows in-frame clones only, minus some. V and J calls and clone size come straight from that table; D and trimming were deduced from the DNA. The data contain around 140,000 clones, approximately 81% of them seen just once; the ten biggest clones take up more than 8%. The chain joins TRBV7-2 to TRBJ2-7, with 7 bases fitting TRBD1. Sample: peripheral blood. The source of this sequence is a human donor in a cohort sampled during active COVID-19. CDR3 DNA: TGTGCCAGCAGCTTATGGACAGGTTTTATGTACGAGCAGTACTTC. Protein product: CASSLWTGFMYEQYF.